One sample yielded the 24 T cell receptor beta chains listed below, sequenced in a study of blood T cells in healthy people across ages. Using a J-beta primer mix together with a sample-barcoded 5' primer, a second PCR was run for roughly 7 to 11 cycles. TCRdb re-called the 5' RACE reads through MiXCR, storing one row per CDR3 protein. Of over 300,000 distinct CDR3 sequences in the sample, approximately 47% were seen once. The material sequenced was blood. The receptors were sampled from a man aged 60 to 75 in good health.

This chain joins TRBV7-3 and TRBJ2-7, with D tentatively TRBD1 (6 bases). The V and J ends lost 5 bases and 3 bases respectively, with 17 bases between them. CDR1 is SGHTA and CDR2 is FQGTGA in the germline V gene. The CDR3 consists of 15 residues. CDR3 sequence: CASSRHPGESYEQYF. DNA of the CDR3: TGTGCCAGCAGCCGACACCCAGGGGAGAGCTACGAGCAGTACTTC.

This CDR3 reads CSATGGYGYTF. The CDR3 DNA reads as TGCAGTGCGACAGGGGGCTATGGCTACACCTTC. The V call is TRBV20-1, the J call TRBJ1-2, with 9 bases lining up with TRBD1. The CDR3 runs 11 residues. With 6 bases clipped from V and 4 bases from J, the junction kept 0 bases outside the gene matches. Germline CDR1 and CDR2: DFQATT and SNEGSKA (reference sequence).

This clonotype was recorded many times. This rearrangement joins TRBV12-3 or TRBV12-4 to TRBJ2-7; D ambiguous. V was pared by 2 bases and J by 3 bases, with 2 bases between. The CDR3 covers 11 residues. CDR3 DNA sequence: TGTGCCAGCAGTTTAAACTACGAGCAGTACTTC. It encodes CASSLNYEQYF.

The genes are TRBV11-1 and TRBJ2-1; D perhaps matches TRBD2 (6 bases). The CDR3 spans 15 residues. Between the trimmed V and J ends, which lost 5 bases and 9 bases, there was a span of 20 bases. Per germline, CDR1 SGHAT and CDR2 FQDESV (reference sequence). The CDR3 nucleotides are TGTGCCAGCAGCCCCGCGGACCCCCCGCGGGGTGAGCAGTTCTTC. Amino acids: CASSPADPPRGEQFF.

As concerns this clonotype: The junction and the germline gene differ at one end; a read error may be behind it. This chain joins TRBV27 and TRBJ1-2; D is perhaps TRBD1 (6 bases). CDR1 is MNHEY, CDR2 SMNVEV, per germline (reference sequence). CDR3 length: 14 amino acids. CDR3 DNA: TGTGCCAGCAGTCTACAGGAGGGGGTCTATGGCTTCACCTTC. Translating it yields CASSLQEGVYGFTF.

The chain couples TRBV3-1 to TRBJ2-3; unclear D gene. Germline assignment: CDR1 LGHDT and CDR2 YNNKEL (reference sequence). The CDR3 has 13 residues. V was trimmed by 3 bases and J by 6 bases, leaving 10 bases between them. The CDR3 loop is CASSQELGDTQYF. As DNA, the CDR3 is TGTGCCAGCAGCCAGGAGCTGGGGGATACGCAGTATTTT.

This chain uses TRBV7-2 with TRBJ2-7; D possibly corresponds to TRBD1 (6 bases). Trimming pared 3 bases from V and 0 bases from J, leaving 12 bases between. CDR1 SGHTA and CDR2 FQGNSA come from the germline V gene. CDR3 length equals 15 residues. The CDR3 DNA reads TGTGCCAGCAGCTTTGGAGACAGGACCTCCTACGAGCAGTACTTC. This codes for CASSFGDRTSYEQYF.

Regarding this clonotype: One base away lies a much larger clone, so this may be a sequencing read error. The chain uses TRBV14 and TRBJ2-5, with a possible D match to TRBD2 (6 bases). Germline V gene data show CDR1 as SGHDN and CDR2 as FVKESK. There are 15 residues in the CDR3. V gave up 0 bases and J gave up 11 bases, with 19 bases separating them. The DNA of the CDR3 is TGTGCCAGCAGCCAAGAGGGTAGCGGTTACTACGGGCAGTACTTC. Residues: CASSQEGSGYYGQYF. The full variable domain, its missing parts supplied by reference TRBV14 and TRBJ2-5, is EAGVTQFPSHSVIEKGQTVTLRCDPISGHDNLYWYRRVMGKEIKFLLHFVKESKQDESGMPNNRFLAERTGGTYSTLKVQPAELEDSGVYFCASSQEGSGYYGQYFGPGTRLLVL.

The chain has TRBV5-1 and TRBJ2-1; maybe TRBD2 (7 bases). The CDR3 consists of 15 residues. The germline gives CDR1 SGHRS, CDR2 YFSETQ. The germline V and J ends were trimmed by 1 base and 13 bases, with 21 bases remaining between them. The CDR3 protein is CASSLLAERGETQFF. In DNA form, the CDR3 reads TGCGCCAGCAGCTTGCTAGCGGAGAGGGGGGAGACCCAGTTCTTC.

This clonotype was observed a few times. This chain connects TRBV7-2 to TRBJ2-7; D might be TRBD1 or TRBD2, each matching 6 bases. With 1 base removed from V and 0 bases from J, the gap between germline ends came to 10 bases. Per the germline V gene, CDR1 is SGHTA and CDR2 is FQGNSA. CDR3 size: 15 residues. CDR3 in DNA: TGTGCCAGCAGCTTAGGAGGGGGGAGCTCCTACGAGCAGTACTTC. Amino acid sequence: CASSLGGGSSYEQYF.

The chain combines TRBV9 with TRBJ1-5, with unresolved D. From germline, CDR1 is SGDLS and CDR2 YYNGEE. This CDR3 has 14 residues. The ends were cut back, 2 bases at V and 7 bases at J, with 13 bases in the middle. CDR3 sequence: CASSVFSGGQPQHF. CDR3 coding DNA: TGTGCCAGCAGCGTCTTTTCCGGCGGGCAGCCCCAGCATTTT.

The CDR3 DNA follows: TGCAGTCGTAAGACTAGCGGGAGGACGGCAGATACGCAGTATTTT. Amino acids: CSRKTSGRTADTQYF. The chain joins TRBV20-1 to TRBJ2-3; 13 bases agree with TRBD2. This CDR3 region has 15 residues. The germline V gene has CDR1 DFQATT and CDR2 SNEGSKA (reference sequence). V gave up 8 bases and J gave up 4 bases; unmatched junction bases: 9.

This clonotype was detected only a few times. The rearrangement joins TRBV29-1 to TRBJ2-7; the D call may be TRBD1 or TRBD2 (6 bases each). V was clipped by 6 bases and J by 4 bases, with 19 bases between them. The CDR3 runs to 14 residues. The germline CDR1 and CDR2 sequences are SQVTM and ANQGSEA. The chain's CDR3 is CSVSPGPGAYEQYF. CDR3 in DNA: TGCAGCGTCTCTCCGGGCCCGGGGGCGTACGAGCAGTACTTC.

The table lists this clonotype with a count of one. The chain's CDR3 is CASSHGQGNYEQYF. In DNA, the CDR3 is TGTGCCAGCAGCCATGGACAGGGGAACTACGAGCAGTACTTC. The chain couples TRBV7-2 to TRBJ2-4; 9 nucleotides match TRBD1. The J call may be incorrect, as the DNA end agrees better with TRBJ2-7. The CDR3 totals 14 residues. Germline CDR1 reads SGHTA; CDR2 reads FQGNSA.

As DNA, the CDR3 is TGCGCCAGCAGCTTCTTGGCGGGAGGGTGTAATGAGCAGTTCTTC. Translated, it gives CASSFLAGGCNEQFF. V and J are TRBV5-1 and TRBJ2-1; 9 nucleotides line up with TRBD2. The length of the CDR3 is 15 residues. From germline, CDR1 is SGHRS and CDR2 YFSETQ. With 2 bases clipped from V and 7 bases from J, the junction kept 7 bases outside the gene matches.

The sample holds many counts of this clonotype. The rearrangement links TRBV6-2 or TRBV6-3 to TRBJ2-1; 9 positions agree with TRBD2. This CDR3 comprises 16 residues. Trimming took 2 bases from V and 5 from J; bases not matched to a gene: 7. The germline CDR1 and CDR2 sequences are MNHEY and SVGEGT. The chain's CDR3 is CASSYLGGRGNNEQFF. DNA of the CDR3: TGTGCCAGCAGTTACCTTGGCGGGAGGGGGAACAATGAGCAGTTCTTC.

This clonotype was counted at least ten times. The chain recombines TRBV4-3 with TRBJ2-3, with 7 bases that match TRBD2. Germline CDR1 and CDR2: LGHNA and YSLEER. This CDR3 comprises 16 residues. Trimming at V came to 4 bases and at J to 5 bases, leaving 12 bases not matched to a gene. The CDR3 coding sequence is TGCGCCAGCAGCCGCGAAGCGGGATCGGTAGGAGATACGCAGTATTTT. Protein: CASSREAGSVGDTQYF.

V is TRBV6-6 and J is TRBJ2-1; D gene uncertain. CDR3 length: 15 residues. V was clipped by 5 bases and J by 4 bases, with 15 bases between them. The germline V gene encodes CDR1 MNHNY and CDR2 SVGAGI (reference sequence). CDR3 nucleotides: TGTGCCAGCAGTAACGCGGCCCTGGAGTACAATGAGCAGTTCTTC. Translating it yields CASSNAALEYNEQFF.

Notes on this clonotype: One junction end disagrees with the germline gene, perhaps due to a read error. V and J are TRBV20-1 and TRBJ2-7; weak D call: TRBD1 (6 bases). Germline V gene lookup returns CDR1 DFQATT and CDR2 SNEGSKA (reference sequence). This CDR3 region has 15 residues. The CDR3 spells CSATPRAGVSHEQYF. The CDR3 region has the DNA TGCAGTGCTACCCCTCGGGCAGGGGTCTCCCACGAGCAGTACTTC.

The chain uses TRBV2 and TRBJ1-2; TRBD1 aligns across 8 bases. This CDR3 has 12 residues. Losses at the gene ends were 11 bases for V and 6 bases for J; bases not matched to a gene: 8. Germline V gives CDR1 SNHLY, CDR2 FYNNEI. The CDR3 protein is CARRDRGDGYTF. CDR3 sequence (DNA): TGTGCCCGACGAGACAGGGGAGATGGCTACACCTTC.

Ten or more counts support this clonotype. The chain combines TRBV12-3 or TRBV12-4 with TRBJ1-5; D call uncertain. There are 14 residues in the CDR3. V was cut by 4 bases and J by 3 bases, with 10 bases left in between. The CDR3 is CASSSAGHNQPQHF. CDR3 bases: TGTGCCAGCAGTTCAGCGGGCCACAATCAGCCCCAGCATTTT.

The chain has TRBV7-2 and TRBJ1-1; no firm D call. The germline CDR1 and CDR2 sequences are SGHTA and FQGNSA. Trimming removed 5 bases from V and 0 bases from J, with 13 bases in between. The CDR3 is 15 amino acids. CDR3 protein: CASSARSGLNTEAFF. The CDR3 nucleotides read TGTGCCAGCAGCGCCCGGTCCGGGCTGAACACTGAAGCTTTCTTT. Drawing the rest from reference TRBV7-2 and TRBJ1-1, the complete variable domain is GAGVSQSPSNKVTEKGKDVELRCDPISGHTALYWYRQSLGQGLEFLIYFQGNSAPDKSGLPSDRFSAERTGGSVSTLTIQRTQQEDSAVYLCASSARSGLNTEAFFGQGTRLTVV.

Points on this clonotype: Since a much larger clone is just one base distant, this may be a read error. CDR3 nucleotides: TGCAGCGTTGATGCCCACGGTGATCGCGATGAGCAGTTCTTC. It yields the protein CSVDAHGDRDEQFF. The chain has TRBV29-1 and TRBJ2-1; D ambiguous. Trimming left V 3 bases short and J 8 bases short, with 17 bases between. This CDR3 spans 14 amino acids. CDR1 and CDR2 (germline): SQVTM, ANQGSEA.

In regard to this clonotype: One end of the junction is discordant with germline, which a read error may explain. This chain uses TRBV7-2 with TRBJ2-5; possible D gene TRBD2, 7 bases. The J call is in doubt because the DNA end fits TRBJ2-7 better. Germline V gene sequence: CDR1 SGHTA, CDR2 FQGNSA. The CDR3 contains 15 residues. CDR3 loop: CVSSLVAGAVYEQYF. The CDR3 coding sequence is TGTGTCAGCAGCTTAGTGGCGGGGGCTGTCTACGAGCAGTACTTC.